These T cell receptor beta chains were read from a single sample in a study of T cells in Graves' hyperthyroidism and ophthalmopathy. TCRdb reprocessed the multiplex PCR reads with MiXCR, giving one entry per CDR3 protein. The profile shows about 290,000 distinct CDR3 sequences, around 15% of them singletons. Sequencing input: blood. The receptors were gathered from a woman aged 40-49 years with Graves' hyperthyroidism. The conserved cysteine and the conserved F or W are not part of the CDR3 here.

J	V	CDR3
TRBJ2-1	TRBV2	ASSAGLAGNEQF
TRBJ2-3	TRBV5-1	ASSIGQGDTQY
TRBJ1-6	TRBV7-9	ASSPPGQRNSPLH
TRBJ2-7	TRBV28	ASSGSGSSYEQY
TRBJ1-5	TRBV6-5	ASSYEFGQPQH
TRBJ2-3	TRBV6-1	ASSSLRGRALTIADTQY
TRBJ2-7	TRBV11-2	ASSLDSIWRGTETYEQY
TRBJ1-2	TRBV7-8	ASSLGDPGVNYGYT
TRBJ2-6	TRBV11-3	ASSLDLTASSGANVLT
TRBJ1-6	TRBV2	ASSEGLPLH
TRBJ1-2	TRBV2	ATSPPYGYT
TRBJ1-6	TRBV28	ASSFGTHNSPLH
TRBJ1-5	TRBV27	ASRDNRGAQPQH
TRBJ1-4	TRBV9	ASSVGPGTRNEKLF
TRBJ2-5	TRBV18	ASSIPGQGGEETQY
TRBJ2-7	TRBV5-1	ASSPQGASREQY
TRBJ2-3	TRBV24-1	ATSGQGSRARESSTDTQY
TRBJ2-1	TRBV7-9	ASSLVVLARGEQF
TRBJ2-7	TRBV5-1	ASSFGREPRITYEQY
TRBJ2-7	TRBV11-2	ASSANLGRGSYEQY
TRBJ2-2	TRBV7-9	ASSFGAGGHTGELF
TRBJ2-1	TRBV28	ASTPPRGSPGYNEQF
TRBJ1-1	TRBV3-1	ASSQGGGGAEAF
TRBJ1-4	TRBV3-1	ASSDRENEKLF
TRBJ2-5	TRBV24-1	ATSDSNTDSAQETQY
TRBJ2-7	TRBV20-1	SARGLAGGALYEQY
TRBJ2-7	TRBV6-1	ATRAPARGEQY
TRBJ2-3	TRBV3-1	ASSYRQGRTDTQY
TRBJ2-1	TRBV5-4	ASSLDRPSGSSYNEQF
TRBJ2-5	TRBV7-9	ASSSSGGLETQY
TRBJ2-7	TRBV2	ASELVNEQY
TRBJ2-2	TRBV3-1	ASSQDTSGNTGELF
TRBJ1-1	TRBV11-3	ASSLMEVDSNTEAF
TRBJ2-1	TRBV5-1	ASSSGLAGGLTYNEQF
TRBJ2-3	TRBV27	ASSSGTGYTDTQY
TRBJ1-1	TRBV11-2	ASSLEDSYTEAF
TRBJ2-5	TRBV6-1	ASSEAISTELAGVWETQY
TRBJ1-3	TRBV6-1	ASSYSLPGGASGNTIY
TRBJ2-5	TRBV11-3	ASSQGGIQETQY
TRBJ2-7	TRBV27	ASLPLPGAPYEQY
TRBJ1-1	TRBV11-2	ASSFRDVNTEAF
TRBJ2-7	TRBV3-1	ASSQKYHRVNEQY
TRBJ1-1	TRBV12-3/TRBV12-4	ASRLSWLNTEAF
TRBJ2-3	TRBV5-6	ASSQWSRTDTQY
TRBJ1-2	TRBV27	ASSPGTGGLHGYT
TRBJ2-7	TRBV7-9	ASSLAGRHYEQY
TRBJ1-5	TRBV6-2/TRBV6-3	ASSLNRGYQPQH
TRBJ2-5	TRBV5-4	ASTLGRTAGETQY
TRBJ1-1	TRBV10-3	AISVAGLNTEAF
TRBJ2-1	TRBV28	ASSGTSGRGEQF
TRBJ2-1	TRBV28	ASSFRGYNEQF
TRBJ2-7	TRBV28	ASSLPTYEQY